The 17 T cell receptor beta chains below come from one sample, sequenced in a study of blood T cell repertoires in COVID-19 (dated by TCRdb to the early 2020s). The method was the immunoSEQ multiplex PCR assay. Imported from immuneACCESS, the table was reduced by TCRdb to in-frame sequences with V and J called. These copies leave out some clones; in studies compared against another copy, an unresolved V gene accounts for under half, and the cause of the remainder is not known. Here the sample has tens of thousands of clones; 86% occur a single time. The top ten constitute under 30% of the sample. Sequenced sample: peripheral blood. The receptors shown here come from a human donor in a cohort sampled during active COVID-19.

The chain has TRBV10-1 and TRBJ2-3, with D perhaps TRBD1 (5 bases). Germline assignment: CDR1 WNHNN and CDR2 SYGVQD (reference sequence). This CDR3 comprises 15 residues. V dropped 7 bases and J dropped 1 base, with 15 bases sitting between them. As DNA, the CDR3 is TGCGCCAGCAACGCAGGGTTTCAGCGCACAGATACGCAGTATTTT. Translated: CASNAGFQRTDTQYF.

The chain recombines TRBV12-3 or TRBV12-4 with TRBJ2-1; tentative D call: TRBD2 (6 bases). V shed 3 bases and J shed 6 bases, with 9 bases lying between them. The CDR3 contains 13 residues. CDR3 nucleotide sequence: TGTGCCAGCAGTTTTACGGGGGTCAATGAGCAGTTCTTC. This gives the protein CASSFTGVNEQFF.

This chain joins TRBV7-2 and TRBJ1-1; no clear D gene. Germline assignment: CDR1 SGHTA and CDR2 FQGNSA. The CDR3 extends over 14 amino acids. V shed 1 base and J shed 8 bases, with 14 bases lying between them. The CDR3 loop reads CASSLGYSRREAFF. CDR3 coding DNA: TGTGCCAGCAGCTTAGGATATTCGAGGCGGGAAGCTTTCTTT.

CDR3 amino acids: CASTPQGSADTQYF. Written as DNA, the CDR3 is TGTGCCAGTACGCCACAGGGATCAGCAGATACGCAGTATTTT. The chain combines TRBV19 with TRBJ2-3; weak D call: TRBD1 (6 bases). CDR1 LNHDA and CDR2 SQIVND come from the germline V gene (reference sequence). CDR3 length: 14 residues. V gave up 7 bases and J gave up 4 bases, with 15 bases separating them.

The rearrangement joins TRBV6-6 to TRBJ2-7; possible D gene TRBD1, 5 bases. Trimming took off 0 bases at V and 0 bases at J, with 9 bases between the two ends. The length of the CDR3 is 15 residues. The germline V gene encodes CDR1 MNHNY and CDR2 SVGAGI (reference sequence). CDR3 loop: CASSYSGRDSYEQYF. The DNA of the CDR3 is TGTGCCAGCAGTTACTCGGGCAGGGACTCCTACGAGCAGTACTTC.

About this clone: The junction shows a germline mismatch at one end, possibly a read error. In DNA, the CDR3 is TGCGCCAGCAGTGATGCCGCGGGACCAAGGGCGGGTGAAGAACTGTTTTTT. This translates into CASSDAAGPRAGEELFF. The chain has TRBV10-1 and TRBJ1-4; D perhaps matches TRBD1 (5 bases). Germline V gives CDR1 WNHNN, CDR2 SYGVQD (reference sequence). This CDR3 is 17 amino acids long.

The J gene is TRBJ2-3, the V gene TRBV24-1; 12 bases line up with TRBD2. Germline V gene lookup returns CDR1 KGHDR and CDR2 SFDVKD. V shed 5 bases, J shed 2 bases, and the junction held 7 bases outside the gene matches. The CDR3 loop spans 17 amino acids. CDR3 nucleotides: TGTGCCACCAGTGCCGGACTAGCGGGAAGCTACACAGATACGCAGTATTTT. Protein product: CATSAGLAGSYTDTQYF.

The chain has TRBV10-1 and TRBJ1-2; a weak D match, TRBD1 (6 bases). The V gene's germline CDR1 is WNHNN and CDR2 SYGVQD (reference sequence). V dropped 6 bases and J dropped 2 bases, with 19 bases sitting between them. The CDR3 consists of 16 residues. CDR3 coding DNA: TGCGCCAGCAGGAGGGGGGGGTTGTGGGGGAACTATGGCTACACCTTC. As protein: CASRRGGLWGNYGYTF.

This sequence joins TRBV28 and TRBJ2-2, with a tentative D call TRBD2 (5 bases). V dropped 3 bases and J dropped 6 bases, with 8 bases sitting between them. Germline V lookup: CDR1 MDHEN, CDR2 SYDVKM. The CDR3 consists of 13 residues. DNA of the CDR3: TGTGCCAGCAGTTTCGAGAGGGCCGGGGAGCTGTTTTTT. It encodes CASSFERAGELFF.

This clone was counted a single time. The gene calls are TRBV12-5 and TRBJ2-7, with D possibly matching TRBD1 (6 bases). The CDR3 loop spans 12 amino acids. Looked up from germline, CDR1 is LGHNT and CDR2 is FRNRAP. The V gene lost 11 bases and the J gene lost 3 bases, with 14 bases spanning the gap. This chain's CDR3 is CASQGLGYEQYF. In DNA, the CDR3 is TGTGCTTCACAGGGTCTCGGCTACGAGCAGTACTTC.

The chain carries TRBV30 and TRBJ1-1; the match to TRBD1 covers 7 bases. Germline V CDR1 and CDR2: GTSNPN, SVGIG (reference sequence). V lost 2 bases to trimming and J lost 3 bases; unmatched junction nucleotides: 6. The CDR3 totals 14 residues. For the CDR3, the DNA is TGTGCCTGGAGTCCCTTAGGGACAGACACTGAAGCTTTCTTT. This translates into CAWSPLGTDTEAFF.

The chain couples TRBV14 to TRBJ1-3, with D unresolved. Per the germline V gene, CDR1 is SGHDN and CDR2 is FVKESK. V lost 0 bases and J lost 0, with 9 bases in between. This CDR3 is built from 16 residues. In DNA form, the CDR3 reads TGTGCCAGCAGCCAAGATAGGAGGTCCTCTGGAAACACCATATATTTT. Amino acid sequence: CASSQDRRSSGNTIYF.

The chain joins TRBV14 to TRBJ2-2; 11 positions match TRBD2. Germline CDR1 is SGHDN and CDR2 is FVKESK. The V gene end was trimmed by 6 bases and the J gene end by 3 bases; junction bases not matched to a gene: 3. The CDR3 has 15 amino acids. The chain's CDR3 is CASRKGLADTGELFF. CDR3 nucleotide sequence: TGTGCCAGCAGGAAGGGACTAGCGGACACCGGGGAGCTGTTTTTT.

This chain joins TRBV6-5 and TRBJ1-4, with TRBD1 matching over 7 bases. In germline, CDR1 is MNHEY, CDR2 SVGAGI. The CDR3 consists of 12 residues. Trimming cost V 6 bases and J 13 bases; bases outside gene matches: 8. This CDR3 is CASSRDSRLLFF. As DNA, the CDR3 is TGTGCCAGCAGCCGGGACAGTCGGTTACTGTTTTTT.

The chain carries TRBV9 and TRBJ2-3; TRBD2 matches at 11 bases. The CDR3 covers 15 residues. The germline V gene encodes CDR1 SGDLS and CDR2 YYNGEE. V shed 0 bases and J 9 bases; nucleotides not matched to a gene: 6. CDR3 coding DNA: TGTGCCAGCAGCGTAGCACTAGCGGGGGAGGGGACGCAGTATTTT. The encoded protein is CASSVALAGEGTQYF.

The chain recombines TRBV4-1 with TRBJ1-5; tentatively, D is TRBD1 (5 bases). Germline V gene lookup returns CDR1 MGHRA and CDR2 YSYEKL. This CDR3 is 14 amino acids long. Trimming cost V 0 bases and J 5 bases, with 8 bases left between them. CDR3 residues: CASSQDQGDQPQHF. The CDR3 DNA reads TGCGCCAGCAGCCAAGACCAGGGTGATCAGCCCCAGCATTTT.

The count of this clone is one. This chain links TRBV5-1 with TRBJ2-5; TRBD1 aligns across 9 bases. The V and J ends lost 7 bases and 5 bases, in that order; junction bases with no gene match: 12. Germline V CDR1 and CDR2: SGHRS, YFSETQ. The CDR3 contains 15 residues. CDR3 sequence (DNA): TGCGCCAGCGGTGGGGACAGGGTAGGATTTGAGACCCAGTACTTC. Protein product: CASGGDRVGFETQYF.